The next 32 T cell receptor beta chains were all read from a single sample in a study of early T cells in non-severe SARS-CoV-2 infection. Via MiXCR, TCRdb re-called the 5' RACE reads, giving one row per CDR3 protein. The sample includes about 86,000 distinct CDR3 sequences, about 15% seen only once; the top ten take approximately 7.5%. Sequencing was performed on whole blood. The receptor source for this set is an adult who was a healthcare worker with PCR-confirmed SARS-CoV-2 infection or an uninfected control (not recorded which).

Only a few counts were recorded for this clonotype. The V call is TRBV6-6, the J call TRBJ2-2; no reliable D call. The CDR3 covers 18 residues. Looked up from germline, CDR1 is MNHNY and CDR2 is SVGAGI (reference sequence). V shed 0 bases and J shed 0 bases, with 14 bases lying between them. CDR3 in DNA: TGTGCCAGCAGTTACTCGAAGTATCAGTTCGCGAACACCGGGGAGCTGTTTTTT. Translation gives CASSYSKYQFANTGELFF.

This clonotype has more than one count but fewer than ten. The V gene is TRBV6-2 or TRBV6-3, the J gene TRBJ1-1, with D hard to call. The V end was cut by 8 bases, the J end by 1 base, with 11 bases between. Germline lookup yields CDR1 MNHEY and CDR2 SVGEGT. CDR3 length: 13 amino acids. The CDR3 loop is CASGEGTNTEAFF. The CDR3 nucleotides read TGTGCCAGCGGCGAGGGAACGAACACTGAAGCTTTCTTT.

This clonotype has just a few counts. CDR3 region: CASSQGAGNTEAFF. Here the CDR3 DNA reads TGTGCCAGCAGCCAAGGCGCGGGAAACACTGAAGCTTTCTTT. This chain joins TRBV4-2 and TRBJ1-1, with D hard to call. The CDR3 sequence is 14 residues long. Germline CDR1 and CDR2: LGHNA and YNFKEQ. With 1 base removed from V and 2 bases from J, the gap between germline ends came to 8 bases.

The sample holds a few counts of this clonotype. V and J are TRBV21-1 and TRBJ2-5; TRBD2, the table's D call, lacks a check against the DNA. TRBV21-1 is a documented pseudogene. The CDR3 runs to 14 residues. The CDR3 region has the DNA TGTGCCAGCAGCAAAGGGAGGTCTCCCGAGACCCAGTACTTC. Translating it yields CASSKGRSPETQYF.

V and J are TRBV7-6 and TRBJ2-7; 7 nucleotides align to TRBD1. Germline loops: CDR1 SGHVS, CDR2 FNYEAQ. The V and J ends lost 4 bases and 4 bases, in that order; junction bases with no gene match: 7. CDR3 length: 14 residues. The CDR3 region has the DNA TGTGCCAGCAGCTACCGGGACAGTGAGTACGAGCAGTACTTC. Protein product: CASSYRDSEYEQYF.

The V gene is TRBV30, the J gene TRBJ1-1, with TRBD1 identical over 9 bases. Losses at the gene ends were 2 bases for V and 0 bases for J; bases not matched to a gene: 13. Germline V gives CDR1 GTSNPN, CDR2 SVGIG (reference sequence). The CDR3 consists of 18 residues. CDR3 amino acids: CAWSPIRTGGTMNTEAFF. The CDR3 bases are TGTGCCTGGAGTCCCATCCGAACAGGGGGCACGATGAACACTGAAGCTTTCTTT.

A few counts support this clonotype. This chain links TRBV12-3 or TRBV12-4 with TRBJ2-1; D is possibly TRBD1 or TRBD2 (6 bases each). Trimming left V 5 bases short and J 0 bases short, with 14 bases between. CDR3 length: 16 amino acids. CDR3 protein: CASSPWGASSYNEQFF. The CDR3 DNA reads TGTGCCAGCAGTCCCTGGGGGGCCAGCTCCTACAATGAGCAGTTCTTC.

This clonotype was found a few times. The chain is built from TRBV6-2 or TRBV6-3 and TRBJ2-7; no firm D call. This CDR3 has 15 amino acids. Between the trimmed V and J ends, which lost 6 bases and 3 bases, there was a span of 18 bases. The germline CDR1 and CDR2 sequences are MNHEY and SVGEGT. CDR3 sequence: CASRRLMAEYYEQYF. The CDR3 DNA reads as TGTGCCAGCAGGCGCCTTATGGCGGAGTACTACGAGCAGTACTTC.

The rearrangement uses TRBV20-1 and TRBJ2-3; either TRBD1 or TRBD2 may fit D (6 bases each). The CDR3 contains 16 residues. Germline CDR1 DFQATT, CDR2 SNEGSKA (reference sequence). Deletions cut 6 bases from V and 2 bases from J, with 21 bases between. The CDR3 is CSAMGGLQGFTDTQYF. CDR3 in DNA: TGCAGTGCGATGGGGGGATTGCAGGGGTTCACAGATACGCAGTATTTT.

This clonotype was seen only a few times. This chain joins TRBV11-2 and TRBJ2-3; 7 bases are a match to TRBD2. Looked up from germline, CDR1 is SGHAT and CDR2 is FQNNGV. The ends lost 4 bases at V and 3 bases at J; junction bases unmatched: 4. This CDR3 has 14 residues. The CDR3 spells CASSSTGRTDTQYF. CDR3 sequence (DNA): TGTGCCAGCAGCTCCACCGGGAGGACAGATACGCAGTATTTT. The full variable domain, its missing parts supplied by reference TRBV11-2 and TRBJ2-3, is EAGVAQSPRYKIIEKRQSVAFWCNPISGHATLYWYQQILGQGPKLLIQFQNNGVVDDSQLPKDRFSAERLKGVDSTLKIQPAKLEDSAVYLCASSSTGRTDTQYFGPGTRLTVL.

The chain employs TRBV27 and TRBJ2-3; possibly TRBD2 for D (5 bases). This CDR3 has 14 amino acids. Trimming removed 4 bases from V and 2 bases from J, with 10 bases in between. CDR1 is MNHEY, CDR2 SMNVEV, per germline (reference sequence). The CDR3 coding sequence is TGTGCCAGCAGTTATTGGGGAGACACAGATACGCAGTATTTT. As protein: CASSYWGDTDTQYF.

The J gene is TRBJ1-1, the V gene TRBV29-1; D is unclear. Trimming removed 1 base from V and 0 bases from J, with 6 bases in between. This CDR3 has 13 residues. CDR1 and CDR2 (germline): SQVTM, ANQGSEA. The CDR3 DNA sequence: TGCAGCGTTGAAGGGGCCGTGAACACTGAAGCTTTCTTT. Protein: CSVEGAVNTEAFF.

This clonotype came up many times. This rearrangement joins TRBV7-9 to TRBJ2-4; maybe TRBD1 (6 bases). The CDR3 has 16 amino acids. V lost 5 bases, J lost 5 bases, and 19 bases lay in between. Germline-derived CDR1 and CDR2 are SEHNR and FQNEAQ (reference sequence). In DNA, the CDR3 is TGTGCCAGCAGCCAACGTAAGGGGGAGAACGAAAACATTCAGTACTTC. This encodes CASSQRKGENENIQYF.

This clonotype turned up a few times. The CDR3 DNA reads as TGTGCCAGCAGCTTAGAGGGAGCCGGGGTCGTAAAGACCCAGTACTTC. Translated: CASSLEGAGVVKTQYF. This chain joins TRBV7-6 and TRBJ2-5, with D possibly matching TRBD2 (5 bases). Germline V gene lookup returns CDR1 SGHVS and CDR2 FNYEAQ. This CDR3 region has 16 residues. V was trimmed by 1 base and J by 6 bases, leaving 18 bases between them.

V is TRBV7-6 and J is TRBJ2-2; the match to TRBD2 covers 11 bases. The J segment lost 0 bases and the V segment lost 1 base, leaving 7 bases of the junction unmatched. This CDR3 region has 19 residues. Germline V gene data show CDR1 as SGHVS and CDR2 as FNYEAQ. The DNA of the CDR3 is TGTGCCAGCAGCTTAGAGAGAACTAGCGGGAGCCCGAACACCGGGGAGCTGTTTTTT. Amino acid sequence: CASSLERTSGSPNTGELFF.

There are a few counts of this clonotype. This chain links TRBV7-2 with TRBJ2-3; TRBD2 might be the D (6 bases). Trimming removed 5 bases at V and 5 bases at J, with 14 bases between. Germline V gene lookup returns CDR1 SGHTA and CDR2 FQGNSA. The CDR3 is 14 amino acids. CDR3 nucleotides: TGTGCCAGCAGCCTCACATATAGCGGAGATACGCAGTATTTT. As protein: CASSLTYSGDTQYF.

This clonotype was recorded a few times. This chain uses TRBV28 with TRBJ2-1; 12 bases are a match to TRBD1. This CDR3 has 18 residues. With 3 bases clipped from V and 0 bases from J, the junction kept 6 bases outside the gene matches. Germline V gene lookup returns CDR1 MDHEN and CDR2 SYDVKM. The chain's CDR3 is CASSFRDRGQSSYNEQFF. DNA of the CDR3: TGTGCCAGCAGTTTTCGGGACAGGGGGCAAAGCTCCTACAATGAGCAGTTCTTC.

CDR3 DNA sequence: TGTGCCAGCAGCTTGTGGGACAGGGGTCGTGAGCAGTTCTTC. Amino acids: CASSLWDRGREQFF. V gene TRBV7-9 combines with J gene TRBJ2-1, with 10 bases matching TRBD1. Trimming cost V 3 bases and J 9 bases; bases outside gene matches: 5. The CDR3 runs 14 residues. From germline, CDR1 is SEHNR and CDR2 FQNEAQ (reference sequence).

This clonotype appeared a few times. The chain employs TRBV4-1 and TRBJ2-7; tentative D call: TRBD2 (6 bases). V gave up 0 bases and J gave up 4 bases, with 10 bases separating them. The CDR3 has 14 residues. Germline V gene sequence: CDR1 MGHRA, CDR2 YSYEKL. CDR3 in DNA: TGCGCCAGCAGCCAAGATTGGGGGGTATACGAGCAGTACTTC. Encoded protein: CASSQDWGVYEQYF.

This clonotype was seen only a few times. The J gene is TRBJ2-6, the V gene TRBV7-2; no clear D gene. CDR3 length: 19 residues. Germline lookup yields CDR1 SGHTA and CDR2 FQGNSA. The ends were cut back, 0 bases at V and 1 base at J, with 16 bases in the middle. CDR3 in DNA: TGTGCCAGCAGCTTAGCAGCGAGCCTACATGGGTCTGGGGCCAACGTCCTGACTTTC. Protein sequence: CASSLAASLHGSGANVLTF.

There are a few counts of this clonotype. The chain combines TRBV12-3 or TRBV12-4 with TRBJ1-5, with D maybe TRBD1 (6 bases). The germline V and J ends were trimmed by 5 bases and 3 bases, with 8 bases remaining between them. This CDR3 region has 13 residues. The CDR3 is CASSGQYNQPQHF. The CDR3 nucleotides are TGTGCCAGCAGTGGACAGTACAATCAGCCCCAGCATTTT.

The chain carries TRBV20-1 and TRBJ2-7, with D possibly TRBD2 on 6 matching bases. V lost 4 bases and J 2 bases, leaving 12 bases between the germline ends. CDR3 size: 13 residues. Germline V CDR1 and CDR2: DFQATT, SNEGSKA (reference sequence). The CDR3: CSAIGGTTYEQYF. The CDR3, as DNA: TGCAGTGCTATTGGGGGGACCACCTACGAGCAGTACTTC.

The V call is TRBV6-5, the J call TRBJ1-1; D call uncertain. Trimming removed 4 bases at V and 4 bases at J, with 13 bases between. The CDR3 extends over 14 amino acids. The germline V gene encodes CDR1 MNHEY and CDR2 SVGAGI. The CDR3: CASSFEAAGTEAFF. In DNA form, the CDR3 reads TGTGCCAGCAGTTTCGAGGCAGCCGGCACTGAAGCTTTCTTT.

This clonotype was counted ten times or more. The rearrangement links TRBV7-9 to TRBJ1-5; D possibly corresponds to TRBD1 (5 bases). V lost 1 base and J lost 3, with 7 bases in between. Germline CDR1 reads SEHNR; CDR2 reads FQNEAQ (reference sequence). This CDR3 has 14 residues. The CDR3 region is CASSLGQFNQPQHF. The CDR3 DNA reads TGTGCCAGCAGCTTAGGACAGTTCAATCAGCCCCAGCATTTT.

The V and J genes are TRBV20-1 and TRBJ2-4; possible D gene TRBD1, 6 bases. The CDR3 is made up of 15 amino acids. The germline gives CDR1 DFQATT, CDR2 SNEGSKA (reference sequence). Trimming took off 3 bases at V and 0 bases at J, with 12 bases between the two ends. The DNA of the CDR3 is TGCAGTGCTAGGGACGGACAGATAGCCAAAAACATTCAGTACTTC. Amino acid sequence: CSARDGQIAKNIQYF.

The chain joins TRBV28 to TRBJ1-2; D perhaps matches TRBD1 (6 bases). Germline V gene sequence: CDR1 MDHEN, CDR2 SYDVKM. The CDR3 has 15 amino acids. V lost 3 bases and J lost 2, with 13 bases in between. The CDR3 spells CASSFPRGRNYGYTF. In nucleotides, the CDR3 is TGTGCCAGCAGTTTCCCCAGGGGACGGAACTATGGCTACACCTTC.

The V and J genes are TRBV29-1 and TRBJ2-4; D perhaps matches TRBD1 (6 bases). The germline CDR1 and CDR2 sequences are SQVTM and ANQGSEA. The CDR3 totals 12 residues. The germline V and J ends were trimmed by 4 bases and 10 bases, with 14 bases remaining between them. CDR3 amino acids: CSVGNRDGIQYF. The CDR3 DNA is TGCAGCGTTGGGAACAGGGATGGGATTCAGTACTTC.

CDR3 region: CASSLGTAQETQYF. CDR3 coding DNA: TGTGCCAGCAGCCTCGGGACAGCTCAAGAGACCCAGTACTTC. V usage is TRBV6-5 and J usage is TRBJ2-5, with TRBD1 identical over 7 bases. CDR1 and CDR2 from the germline V gene are MNHEY and SVGAGI. This CDR3 has 14 amino acids. The V and J ends lost 6 bases and 2 bases, in that order; junction bases with no gene match: 6.

The J gene is TRBJ2-7, the V gene TRBV5-1; 10 bases are a match to TRBD1. V lost 4 bases to trimming and J lost 7 bases; unmatched junction nucleotides: 5. Per the germline V gene, CDR1 is SGHRS and CDR2 is YFSETQ. CDR3 size: 13 residues. Written as DNA, the CDR3 is TGCGCCAGCAGCGGGGACAGGGGCTGGGAGCAGTACTTC. Translating gives CASSGDRGWEQYF.

This clonotype was recorded many times. The gene calls are TRBV7-9 and TRBJ2-6; 8 bases are shared with TRBD1. Germline V gene sequence: CDR1 SEHNR, CDR2 FQNEAQ (reference sequence). J was trimmed by 4 bases and V by 0 bases; bases with no gene match: 5. The CDR3 loop spans 17 amino acids. The CDR3 loop is CASSLATGAAGANVLTF. CDR3 in DNA: TGTGCCAGCAGCTTAGCGACAGGGGCGGCCGGGGCCAACGTCCTGACTTTC.

The chain is built from TRBV27 and TRBJ2-7; 8 bases match TRBD2. Germline V CDR1 and CDR2: MNHEY, SMNVEV (reference sequence). V shed 4 bases, J shed 7 bases, and the junction held 12 bases outside the gene matches. The CDR3 length is 15 residues. The CDR3 bases are TGTGCCAGCAGTTCCCCAGCAGCGGGAGCCTTGGAGCAGTACTTC. This codes for CASSSPAAGALEQYF.

The chain has TRBV4-1 and TRBJ2-1; 8 bases are a match to TRBD2. The germline CDR1 and CDR2 sequences are MGHRA and YSYEKL. The CDR3 has 16 amino acids. The V gene end was trimmed by 1 base and the J gene end by 8 bases; junction bases not matched to a gene: 10. CDR3 nucleotides: TGCGCCAGCAGCCAAGCCCTGGGCGGGCGGGGGGATGAGCAGTTCTTC. Protein: CASSQALGGRGDEQFF.